The clone carrying this T cell receptor beta chain was recorded once. TCRdb's copy holds only in-frame clones and misses some; the assay was immunoSEQ multiplex PCR. The table includes 85,000 to 90,000 clones, about 90% detected once. The time point here: pretreatment peripheral blood. Pretreatment and on-treatment blood mononuclear cell samples were taken, totaling between 1 and 8 time points per patient. The data were taken from a study of PD-L1 blockade in urothelial cancer. Turning to the study itself: Anywhere from 0 to 3 prior chemotherapy regimens had been received by patients. Samples came from 3 weeks, at the second dose, and 6 weeks into treatment.

Germline loops: CDR1 SGDLS, CDR2 YYNGEE. The CDR3 length is 14 residues. The ends were cut back, 0 bases at V and 7 bases at J, with 11 bases in the middle. This clonotype was sampled from a woman of 80 years or more with urothelial cancer. This sample comprised PBMCs, obtained around atezolizumab (anti-PD-L1) treatment. J is TRBJ2-1 and V is TRBV9; D gene uncertain. CDR3 loop: CASSVVALGNEQFF. The CDR3 bases are TGTGCCAGCAGCGTAGTGGCCCTCGGGAATGAGCAGTTCTTC.